One and the same sample provided the 29 T cell receptor beta chains below, sequenced in a study of blood T cell repertoires in COVID-19. Clones were read by immunoSEQ multiplex PCR, and TCRdb kept only the in-frame ones, dropping some. This table holds 350,000 to 400,000 clones, roughly 90% found once. Sample: PBMCs or T cells enriched from blood (not recorded which). These receptors were taken from a woman under 40 with acute COVID-19.

The gene calls are TRBV23-1 and TRBJ1-3, with 8 positions matching TRBD1. TRBV23-1 is an open reading frame whose function is uncertain. V was pared by 3 bases and J by 0 bases, with 13 bases of the junction left unmatched. There are 19 residues in the CDR3. The CDR3, as DNA: TGCGCCAGCAGTCATAGTATGGCAGGGGGCCGACCCTCTGGAAACACCATATATTTT. This sequence encodes CASSHSMAGGRPSGNTIYF.

The V gene is TRBV25-1, the J gene TRBJ2-4; D is undetermined. CDR3 length: 11 amino acids. The V gene's germline CDR1 is MGHDK and CDR2 SYGVNS. V lost 4 bases, J lost 7 bases, and 5 bases lay in between. The CDR3 loop reads CASSALNIQYF. CDR3 coding DNA: TGTGCCAGCAGTGCATTGAACATTCAGTACTTC.

The V and J genes are TRBV18 and TRBJ1-1; 10 nucleotides agree with TRBD1. This CDR3 contains 16 residues. Germline-derived CDR1 and CDR2 are KGHSH and LQKENI. V trimming: 6 bases; J trimming: 0 bases; junction bases outside the gene matches: 7. This CDR3 is CASSRDRGLMNTEAFF. CDR3 bases: TGTGCCAGCTCGCGGGACAGGGGCTTAATGAACACTGAAGCTTTCTTT. Based on the CDR3 plus reference TRBV18 and TRBJ1-1, the full variable domain is NAGVMQNPRHLVRRRGQEARLRCSPMKGHSHVYWYRQLPEEGLKFMVYLQKENIIDESGMPKERFSAEFPKEGPSILRIQQVVRGDSAAYFCASSRDRGLMNTEAFFGQGTRLTVV.

The chain uses TRBV12-3 or TRBV12-4 and TRBJ2-1, with a possible D match to TRBD1 (6 bases). Trimming took off 4 bases at V and 10 bases at J, with 11 bases between the two ends. This CDR3 has 12 amino acids. The DNA for the CDR3 is TGTGCCAGCAGTTCTGACAGGCCCGAGCAGTTCTTC. Protein: CASSSDRPEQFF.

The chain recombines TRBV19 with TRBJ1-4; D is ambiguous. The CDR3 runs to 14 residues. Trimming removed 3 bases from V and 8 bases from J, with 13 bases in between. Germline V CDR1 and CDR2: LNHDA, SQIVND (reference sequence). This chain's CDR3 is CASSIRTDSEKLFF. The CDR3 bases are TGTGCCAGTAGTATCCGGACGGACTCGGAAAAACTGTTTTTT.

This sequence joins TRBV19 and TRBJ1-1; TRBD1 aligns across 8 bases. CDR1 is LNHDA and CDR2 is SQIVND in the germline V gene (reference sequence). This CDR3 comprises 17 residues. The J segment lost 0 bases and the V segment lost 7 bases, leaving 13 bases of the junction unmatched. CDR3 DNA: TGTGCCAGTAACGATGCGGCGGGACAGGTGGTGAACACTGAAGCTTTCTTT. It yields the protein CASNDAAGQVVNTEAFF.

The V gene is TRBV27, the J gene TRBJ1-3, with unresolved D. V lost 6 bases, J lost 4 bases, and 25 bases lay in between. This CDR3 is built from 18 residues. CDR1 and CDR2 from the germline V gene are MNHEY and SMNVEV (reference sequence). In DNA, the CDR3 is TGTGCCAGCAGCCCTTACCCCACCCCGGGAGGGAGGGGAAACACCATATATTTT. It encodes CASSPYPTPGGRGNTIYF.

The chain links TRBV18 to TRBJ1-3; 7 bases line up with TRBD1. V lost 2 bases to trimming and J lost 0 bases; unmatched junction nucleotides: 4. The CDR3 extends over 16 amino acids. Germline CDR1 is KGHSH and CDR2 is LQKENI. The CDR3 DNA reads TGTGCCAGCTCACCAGACGGGACAGCCTCTGGAAACACCATATATTTT. Protein sequence: CASSPDGTASGNTIYF.

The chain links TRBV9 to TRBJ2-7; D possibly corresponds to TRBD2 (6 bases). Trimming took off 2 bases at V and 2 bases at J, with 11 bases between the two ends. Germline CDR1 is SGDLS and CDR2 is YYNGEE. The CDR3 length is 14 residues. The CDR3 DNA follows: TGTGCCAGCAGCGTGGGACTCGTACCCTACGAGCAGTACTTC. Protein sequence: CASSVGLVPYEQYF.

This chain connects TRBV28 to TRBJ1-6, with D hard to call. Trimming took off 5 bases at V and 0 bases at J, with 8 bases between the two ends. Germline V gives CDR1 MDHEN, CDR2 SYDVKM. This CDR3 region has 15 residues. CDR3 sequence reads: CASSAHVSYNSPLHF. The DNA for the CDR3 is TGTGCCAGCAGTGCACACGTCTCCTATAATTCACCCCTCCACTTT.

The chain has TRBV27 and TRBJ2-3; 7 bases are shared with TRBD1. The CDR3 contains 14 residues. J lost 1 base, V lost 3 bases, and 1 base had no gene match. The germline gives CDR1 MNHEY, CDR2 SMNVEV (reference sequence). The CDR3 is CASSFGTGTDTQYF. In nucleotides, the CDR3 is TGTGCCAGCAGTTTCGGGACAGGCACAGATACGCAGTATTTT.

V gene TRBV7-3 combines with J gene TRBJ2-3; no firm D call. The V end lost 8 bases, the J end lost 6 bases, and 12 bases lay between the germline ends. There are 12 residues in the CDR3. Looked up from germline, CDR1 is SGHTA and CDR2 is FQGTGA. The CDR3 DNA is TGTGCCAGCGGGCTCCGAAAGGATACGCAGTATTTT. Translation: CASGLRKDTQYF.

The rearrangement uses TRBV12-5 and TRBJ1-3; D uncertain. Germline V lookup: CDR1 LGHNT, CDR2 FRNRAP. This CDR3 is 14 amino acids long. Trimming removed 0 bases at V and 0 bases at J, with 3 bases between. The CDR3 protein is CASGLVSSGNTIYF. The CDR3 DNA sequence: TGTGCTAGTGGTTTGGTCAGCTCTGGAAACACCATATATTTT.

V usage is TRBV4-3 and J usage is TRBJ1-4; 9 nucleotides align to TRBD1. Germline values: CDR1 LGHNA, CDR2 YSLEER. This CDR3 has 17 residues. V dropped 0 bases and J dropped 6; count of bases not matched to a gene: 8. The CDR3, as DNA: TGCGCCAGCAGCCAAGATCGGGGACAGGGCCTGTATGAAAAACTGTTTTTT. Translation: CASSQDRGQGLYEKLFF.

This clone was counted only a few times. The chain carries TRBV21-1 and TRBJ1-5; TRBD1, the table's D call, was not compared with the DNA. TRBV21-1 is a pseudogene. The CDR3 contains 21 residues. Here the CDR3 DNA reads TGTGCCAGCAGCAAAGTGGCCCCCCAGGGGCCAGGGCCTTATAGCAATCAGCCCCAGCATTTT. Protein product: CASSKVAPQGPGPYSNQPQHF.

The J gene is TRBJ2-7, the V gene TRBV20-1; tentative D call: TRBD1 (6 bases). This CDR3 has 17 amino acids. Germline V CDR1 and CDR2: DFQATT, SNEGSKA (reference sequence). V lost 3 bases to trimming and J lost 2 bases, with 23 bases between them. The CDR3 bases are TGCAGTGCTAGTGGGGACACCAAATCGGGAAAGGCCTACGAGCAGTACTTC. This gives the protein CSASGDTKSGKAYEQYF.

The chain employs TRBV3-1 (or the pseudogene TRBV3-2) and TRBJ1-2; 9 nucleotides agree with TRBD1. CDR1 and CDR2 from the germline V gene are LGHDT and YNNKEL (reference sequence). V dropped 7 bases and J dropped 8; count of bases not matched to a gene: 8. This CDR3 is built from 13 residues. This CDR3 reads CASTHGQGIGYTF. In DNA form, the CDR3 reads TGTGCCAGCACCCACGGACAGGGGATCGGCTACACCTTC.

The CDR3 bases are TGCAGCGTCAGACAGGGGCACACTGAAGCTTTCTTT. Its protein is CSVRQGHTEAFF. The V call is TRBV29-1, the J call TRBJ1-1, with 8 bases that match TRBD1. Germline assignment: CDR1 SQVTM and CDR2 ANQGSEA. V lost 6 bases and J lost 3; bases outside the gene matches: 3. The CDR3 is made up of 12 amino acids.

The rearrangement uses TRBV6-5 and TRBJ2-7; 8 positions match TRBD1. The CDR3 contains 11 residues. Losses at the gene ends were 1 base for V and 12 bases for J; bases not matched to a gene: 2. From germline, CDR1 is MNHEY and CDR2 SVGAGI. The CDR3 is CASSYWGQVYF. The CDR3 DNA reads TGTGCCAGCAGTTACTGGGGACAGGTGTACTTC.

The chain links TRBV7-9 to TRBJ1-5, with TRBD1 identical over 7 bases. V shed 5 bases and J 0 bases; nucleotides not matched to a gene: 4. This CDR3 is built from 15 residues. The germline gives CDR1 SEHNR, CDR2 FQNEAQ (reference sequence). The CDR3 region is CASSAGQLSNQPQHF. The CDR3 DNA sequence: TGTGCCAGCAGCGCGGGACAGCTTAGCAATCAGCCCCAGCATTTT.

This clone showed up just once. The genes are TRBV13 and TRBJ2-3; TRBD2 matches at 13 bases. The CDR3 spans 19 residues. Germline assignment: CDR1 PRHDT and CDR2 FYEKMQ (reference sequence). J was trimmed by 0 bases and V by 4 bases; bases with no gene match: 10. This CDR3 reads CASSSRTSGGLTSTDTQYF. In DNA form, the CDR3 reads TGTGCCAGCAGCTCCAGGACTAGCGGGGGCCTTACTAGCACAGATACGCAGTATTTT. Together with reference TRBV13 and TRBJ2-3, the CDR3 gives the full variable domain: AAGVIQSPRHLIKEKRETATLKCYPIPRHDTVYWYQQGPGQDPQFLISFYEKMQSDKGSIPDRFSAQQFSDYHSELNMSSLELGDSALYFCASSSRTSGGLTSTDTQYFGPGTRLTVL.

The chain carries TRBV11-3 and TRBJ2-7; TRBD1 matches 8 bases. Germline V gene sequence: CDR1 SGHNT, CDR2 YENEEA. V shed 3 bases, J shed 6 bases, and the junction held 4 bases outside the gene matches. The CDR3 extends over 13 amino acids. The CDR3 region has the DNA TGTGCCAGCAGCTTTGGCAGGGGGCTCGAGCAGTACTTC. Translating gives CASSFGRGLEQYF.

Turning to this clone: Germline and junction disagree at one end, which may indicate a read error. The rearrangement links TRBV29-1 to TRBJ1-1, with D unresolved. Germline V lookup: CDR1 SQVTM, CDR2 ANQGSEA. This CDR3 has 12 amino acids. The DNA of the CDR3 is TGCAGCGCTGAAATCCGAGGGACTGAAGCTTTCTTT. The encoded protein is CSAEIRGTEAFF. Full variable domain (rest looked up from reference TRBV29-1 and TRBJ1-1): SAVISQKPSRDICQRGTSLTIQCQVDSQVTMMFWYRQQPGQSLTLIATANQGSEATYESGFVIDKFPISRPNLTFSTLTVSNMSPEDSSIYLCSAEIRGTEAFFGQGTRLTVV.

CDR3 bases: TGTGCCAGCAGCCGTTTGGGGGCCCCGAGGGGGAACGGGGAGCTGTTTTTT. This encodes CASSRLGAPRGNGELFF. The chain links TRBV27 to TRBJ2-2, with D possibly TRBD1 on 6 matching bases. V gave up 6 bases and J gave up 7 bases, with 24 bases separating them. The CDR3 has 17 amino acids. The V gene's germline CDR1 is MNHEY and CDR2 SMNVEV (reference sequence).

The chain couples TRBV12-3 or TRBV12-4 to TRBJ2-5, with D perhaps TRBD1 (7 bases). This CDR3 region has 12 residues. Trimming took off 11 bases at V and 1 base at J, with 11 bases between the two ends. CDR3: CASRGAQETQYF. The CDR3 nucleotides read TGTGCCTCCAGGGGGGCCCAAGAGACCCAGTACTTC.

The V gene is TRBV15, the J gene TRBJ1-5; TRBD1 might be the D (5 bases). The CDR3 is 15 residues long. V lost 8 bases and J 0 bases, leaving 14 bases between the germline ends. CDR1 LNHNV and CDR2 YYDKDF come from the germline V gene (reference sequence). In nucleotides, the CDR3 is TGTGCCACCGGGAAGGGACTTTATAGCAATCAGCCCCAGCATTTT. This sequence encodes CATGKGLYSNQPQHF.

The chain has TRBV4-1 and TRBJ1-1; D may be TRBD1 (5 bases). The germline gives CDR1 MGHRA, CDR2 YSYEKL. The CDR3 runs 12 residues. V lost 6 bases, J lost 5 bases, and 10 bases lay in between. The CDR3 DNA sequence: TGCGCCAGCAGGGACAAGGGGACTGAAGCTTTCTTT. As protein: CASRDKGTEAFF.

Written as DNA, the CDR3 is TGCGCCAGCAGCCGAAACCGGGACAATCGTGGCTACACCTTC. This translates into CASSRNRDNRGYTF. The V and J genes are TRBV4-1 and TRBJ1-2; maybe TRBD1 (6 bases). Looked up from germline, CDR1 is MGHRA and CDR2 is YSYEKL. V dropped 4 bases and J dropped 7 bases, with 16 bases sitting between them. The CDR3 loop spans 14 amino acids.

This chain uses TRBV19 with TRBJ1-2; possible D gene TRBD1, 6 bases. The CDR3 loop spans 14 amino acids. V was shortened by 3 bases and J by 4 bases, with 12 bases between the two germline ends. Looked up from germline, CDR1 is LNHDA and CDR2 is SQIVND (reference sequence). CDR3 sequence reads: CASSIPGVIYGYTF. CDR3 nucleotide sequence: TGTGCCAGTAGTATCCCAGGGGTTATCTATGGCTACACCTTC.